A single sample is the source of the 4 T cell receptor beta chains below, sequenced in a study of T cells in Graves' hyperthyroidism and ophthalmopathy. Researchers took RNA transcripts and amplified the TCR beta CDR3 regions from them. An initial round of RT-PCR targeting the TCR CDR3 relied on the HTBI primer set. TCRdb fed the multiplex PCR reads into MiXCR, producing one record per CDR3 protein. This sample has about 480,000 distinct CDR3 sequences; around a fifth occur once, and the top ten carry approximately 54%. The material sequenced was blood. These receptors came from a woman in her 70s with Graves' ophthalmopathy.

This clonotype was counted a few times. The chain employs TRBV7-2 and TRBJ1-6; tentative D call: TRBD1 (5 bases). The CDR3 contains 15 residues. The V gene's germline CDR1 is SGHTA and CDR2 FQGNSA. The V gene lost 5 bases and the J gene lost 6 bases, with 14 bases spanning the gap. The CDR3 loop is CASSLQVGTNSPLHF. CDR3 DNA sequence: TGTGCCAGCAGCCTCCAGGTGGGGACTAATTCACCCCTCCACTTT.

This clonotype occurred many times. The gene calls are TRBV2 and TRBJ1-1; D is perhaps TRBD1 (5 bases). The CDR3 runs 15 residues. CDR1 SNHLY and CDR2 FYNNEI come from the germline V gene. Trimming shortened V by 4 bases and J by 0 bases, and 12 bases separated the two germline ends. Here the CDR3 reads CASSGQGLMNTEAFF. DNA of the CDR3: TGTGCCAGCAGTGGGCAGGGACTCATGAACACTGAAGCTTTCTTT.

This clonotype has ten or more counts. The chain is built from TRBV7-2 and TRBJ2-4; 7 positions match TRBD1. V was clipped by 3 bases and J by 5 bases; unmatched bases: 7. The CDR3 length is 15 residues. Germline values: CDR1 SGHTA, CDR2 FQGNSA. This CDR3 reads CASSFRGTEENIQYF. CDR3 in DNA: TGTGCCAGCAGCTTCCGTGGGACAGAGGAAAACATTCAGTACTTC.

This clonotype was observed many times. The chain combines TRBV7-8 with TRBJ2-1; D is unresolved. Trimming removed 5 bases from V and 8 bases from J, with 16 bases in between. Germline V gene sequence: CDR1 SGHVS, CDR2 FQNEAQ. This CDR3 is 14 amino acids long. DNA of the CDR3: TGTGCCAGCAGCGAGCGATCGGCGTATTATGAGCAGTTCTTC. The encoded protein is CASSERSAYYEQFF.